The T cell receptor (beta chain) under discussion was sequenced for a study of cytomegalovirus exposure and HLA in healthy donors. Trimming cost V 6 bases and J 5 bases, with 6 bases left between them. The germline V gene has CDR1 MNHEY and CDR2 SMNVEV (reference sequence). The CDR3 runs 11 residues. This PCR relied on a set of 60 Vbeta primers and 13 Jbeta primers. Assay used: immunoSEQ multiplex PCR; TCRdb lists only in-frame clones, some missing. The repertoire holds 160,000 or so clones, about four fifths seen once, with 0.8% to 1.3% in the top ten. Sequenced sample: PBMCs. The clonotype was recovered from a man aged 25-45 years in good health and CMV-seronegative. The V call is TRBV27, the J call TRBJ2-3; D ambiguous. DNA for the CDR3: TGTGCCAGCAGCTTCGGAGATACGCAGTATTTT. It translates to CASSFGDTQYF.